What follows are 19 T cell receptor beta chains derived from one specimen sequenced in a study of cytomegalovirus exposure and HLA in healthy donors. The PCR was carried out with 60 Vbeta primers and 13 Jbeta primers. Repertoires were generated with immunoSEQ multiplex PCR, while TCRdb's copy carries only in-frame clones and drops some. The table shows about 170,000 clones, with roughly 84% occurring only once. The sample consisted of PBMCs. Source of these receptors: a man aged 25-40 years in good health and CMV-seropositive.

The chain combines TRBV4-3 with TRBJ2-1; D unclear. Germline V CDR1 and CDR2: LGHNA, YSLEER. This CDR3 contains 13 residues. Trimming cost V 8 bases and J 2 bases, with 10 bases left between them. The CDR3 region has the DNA TGCGCCAGCTCACGACTTACCTACAATGAGCAGTTCTTC. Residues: CASSRLTYNEQFF.

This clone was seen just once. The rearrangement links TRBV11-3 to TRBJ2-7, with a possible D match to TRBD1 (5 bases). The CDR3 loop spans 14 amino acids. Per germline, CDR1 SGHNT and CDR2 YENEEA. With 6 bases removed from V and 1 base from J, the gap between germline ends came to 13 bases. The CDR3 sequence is CASSRGRSSYEQYF. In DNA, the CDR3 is TGTGCCAGCAGTAGGGGTCGAAGTTCCTACGAGCAGTACTTC.

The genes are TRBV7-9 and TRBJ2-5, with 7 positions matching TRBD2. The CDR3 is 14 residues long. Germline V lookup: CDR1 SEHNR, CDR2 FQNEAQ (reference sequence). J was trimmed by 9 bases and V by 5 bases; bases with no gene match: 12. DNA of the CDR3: TGTGCCAGCAGCCCGAGGGAGGGTACCGCGGCCCAGTACTTC. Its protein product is CASSPREGTAAQYF.

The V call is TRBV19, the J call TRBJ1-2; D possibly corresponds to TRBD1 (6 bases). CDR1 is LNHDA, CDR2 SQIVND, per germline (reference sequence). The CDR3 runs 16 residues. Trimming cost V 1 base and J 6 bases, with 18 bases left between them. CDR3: CASSIGGAGAVDGYTF. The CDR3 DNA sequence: TGTGCCAGTAGTATAGGTGGGGCAGGGGCCGTCGATGGCTACACCTTC.

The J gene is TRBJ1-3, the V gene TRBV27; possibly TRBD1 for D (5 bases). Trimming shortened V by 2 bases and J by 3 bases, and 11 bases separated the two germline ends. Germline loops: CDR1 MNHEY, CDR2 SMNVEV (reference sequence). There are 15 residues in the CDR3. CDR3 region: CASSLIWGDGNTIYF. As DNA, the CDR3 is TGTGCCAGCAGTTTAATCTGGGGCGATGGAAACACCATATATTTT.

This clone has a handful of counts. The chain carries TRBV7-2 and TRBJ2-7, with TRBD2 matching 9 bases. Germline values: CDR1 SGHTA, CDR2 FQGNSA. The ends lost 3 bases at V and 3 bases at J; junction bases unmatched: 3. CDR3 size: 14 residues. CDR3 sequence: CASSLASGNYEQYF. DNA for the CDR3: TGTGCCAGCAGCTTGGCTAGCGGGAACTACGAGCAGTACTTC.

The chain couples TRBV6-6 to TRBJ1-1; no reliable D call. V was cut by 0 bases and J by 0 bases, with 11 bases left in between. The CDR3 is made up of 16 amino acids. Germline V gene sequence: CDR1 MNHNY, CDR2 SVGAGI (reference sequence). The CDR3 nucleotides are TGTGCCAGCAGTTACTCGGAGGGAAGGTTGAACACTGAAGCTTTCTTT. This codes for CASSYSEGRLNTEAFF.

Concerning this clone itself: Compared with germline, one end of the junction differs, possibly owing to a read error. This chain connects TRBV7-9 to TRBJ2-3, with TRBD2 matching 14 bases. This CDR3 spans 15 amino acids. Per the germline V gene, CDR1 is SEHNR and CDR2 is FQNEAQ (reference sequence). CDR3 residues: CSSSYGLAGGDTQYF. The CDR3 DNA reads TGTTCCAGCAGCTACGGACTAGCGGGAGGAGATACGCAGTATTTT.

The CDR3 loop reads CASSSQQGEETQYF. CDR3 nucleotide sequence: TGTGCCAGCAGCAGCCAACAGGGCGAAGAGACCCAGTACTTC. This rearrangement joins TRBV9 to TRBJ2-5; weak D call: TRBD1 (6 bases). With 4 bases removed from V and 3 bases from J, the gap between germline ends came to 13 bases. The CDR3 extends over 14 amino acids. The germline V gene has CDR1 SGDLS and CDR2 YYNGEE.

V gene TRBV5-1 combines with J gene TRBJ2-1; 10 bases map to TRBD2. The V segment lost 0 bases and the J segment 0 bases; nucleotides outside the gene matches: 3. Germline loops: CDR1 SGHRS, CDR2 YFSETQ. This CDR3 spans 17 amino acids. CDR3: CASSLVAGGGSYNEQFF. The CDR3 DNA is TGCGCCAGCAGCTTGGTAGCGGGAGGCGGCTCCTACAATGAGCAGTTCTTC.

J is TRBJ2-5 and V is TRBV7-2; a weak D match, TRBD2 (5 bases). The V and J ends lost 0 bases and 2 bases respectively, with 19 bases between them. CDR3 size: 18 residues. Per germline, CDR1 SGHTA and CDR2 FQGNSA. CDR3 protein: CASSLAPSQTRVQETQYF. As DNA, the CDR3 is TGTGCCAGCAGCTTAGCGCCATCGCAGACGAGGGTACAAGAGACCCAGTACTTC.

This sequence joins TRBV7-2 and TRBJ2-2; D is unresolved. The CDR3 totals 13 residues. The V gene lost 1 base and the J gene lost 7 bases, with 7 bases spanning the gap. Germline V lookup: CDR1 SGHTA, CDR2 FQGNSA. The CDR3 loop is CASSLVGGGELFF. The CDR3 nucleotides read TGTGCCAGCAGCTTAGTCGGCGGCGGGGAGCTGTTTTTT.

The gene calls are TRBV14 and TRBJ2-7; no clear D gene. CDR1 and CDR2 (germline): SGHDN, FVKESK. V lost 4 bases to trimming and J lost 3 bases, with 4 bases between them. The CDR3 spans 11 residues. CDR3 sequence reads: CASSRGYEQYF. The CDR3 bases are TGTGCCAGCAGCCGCGGCTACGAGCAGTACTTC.

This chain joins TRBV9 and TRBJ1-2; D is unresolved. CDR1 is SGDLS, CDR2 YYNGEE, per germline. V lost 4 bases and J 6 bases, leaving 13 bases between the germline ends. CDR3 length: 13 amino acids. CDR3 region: CASSPWSGNGYTF. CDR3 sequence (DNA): TGTGCCAGCAGCCCATGGAGTGGTAATGGCTACACCTTC.

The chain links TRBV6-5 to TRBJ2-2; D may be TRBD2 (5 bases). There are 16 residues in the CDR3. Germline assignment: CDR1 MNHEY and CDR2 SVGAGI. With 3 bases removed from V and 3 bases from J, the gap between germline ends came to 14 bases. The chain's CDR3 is CASSYDPPGYTGELFF. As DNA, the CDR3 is TGTGCCAGCAGTTATGACCCTCCGGGGTACACCGGGGAGCTGTTTTTT.

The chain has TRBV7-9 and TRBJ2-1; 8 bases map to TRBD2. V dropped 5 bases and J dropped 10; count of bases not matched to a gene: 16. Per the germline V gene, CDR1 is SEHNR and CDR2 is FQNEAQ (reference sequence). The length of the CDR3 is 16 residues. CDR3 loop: CASSPAPGGRGGEQFF. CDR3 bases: TGTGCCAGCAGCCCCGCGCCGGGAGGACGCGGGGGGGAGCAGTTCTTC. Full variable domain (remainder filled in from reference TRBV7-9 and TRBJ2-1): DTGVSQNPRHKITKRGQNVTFRCDPISEHNRLYWYRQTLGQGPEFLTYFQNEAQLEKSRLLSDRFSAERPKGSFSTLEIQRTEQGDSAMYLCASSPAPGGRGGEQFFGPGTRLTVL.

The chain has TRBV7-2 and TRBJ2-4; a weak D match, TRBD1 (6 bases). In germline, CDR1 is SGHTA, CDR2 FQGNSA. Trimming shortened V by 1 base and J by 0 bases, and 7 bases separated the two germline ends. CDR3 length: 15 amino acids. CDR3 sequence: CASSLGGLAKNIQYF. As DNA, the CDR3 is TGTGCCAGCAGCTTAGGGGGGCTAGCCAAAAACATTCAGTACTTC.

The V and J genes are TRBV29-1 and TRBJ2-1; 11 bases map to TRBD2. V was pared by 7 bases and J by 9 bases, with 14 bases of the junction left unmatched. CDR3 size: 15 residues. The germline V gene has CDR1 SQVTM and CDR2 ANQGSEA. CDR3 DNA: TGCAGCGCCTCGACGGAACTAGCGGGAGTCGGTGAGCAGTTCTTC. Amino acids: CSASTELAGVGEQFF.

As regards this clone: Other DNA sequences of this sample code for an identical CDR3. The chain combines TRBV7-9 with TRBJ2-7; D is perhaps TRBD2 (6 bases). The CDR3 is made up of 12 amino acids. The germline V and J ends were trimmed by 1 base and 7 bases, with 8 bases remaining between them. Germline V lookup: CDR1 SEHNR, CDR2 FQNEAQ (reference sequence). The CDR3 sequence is CASSLDGGEQYV. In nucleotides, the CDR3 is TGTGCCAGCAGCTTAGACGGGGGTGAGCAGTACGTC.